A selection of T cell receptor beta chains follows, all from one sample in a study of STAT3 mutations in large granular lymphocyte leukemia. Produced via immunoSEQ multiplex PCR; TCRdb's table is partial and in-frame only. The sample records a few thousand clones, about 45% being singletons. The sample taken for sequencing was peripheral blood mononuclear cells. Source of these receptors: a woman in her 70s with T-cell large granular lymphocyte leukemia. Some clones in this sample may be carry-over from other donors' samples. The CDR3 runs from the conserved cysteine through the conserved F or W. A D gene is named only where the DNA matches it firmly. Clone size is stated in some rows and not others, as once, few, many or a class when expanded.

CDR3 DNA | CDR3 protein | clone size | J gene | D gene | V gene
TGCGCCAGCAGCTTGACTAGCGGGAGCCAGAAAGATACGCAGTATTTT | CASSLTSGSQKDTQYF | NA | TRBJ2-3 | TRBD2 | TRBV5-1
TGTGCCTGGAGTGTAGGCGGGACAACTAATGAAAAACTGTTTTTT | CAWSVGGTTNEKLFF | NA | TRBJ1-4 | NA | TRBV30
TGCAGCGTCAGGGCAGCTGACTATGGCTACACCTTC | CSVRAADYGYTF | NA | TRBJ1-2 | NA | TRBV29-1
TGTGCCTGGAGTCCCGGACAGGGGCTCTATGGCTACACCTTC | CAWSPGQGLYGYTF | NA | TRBJ1-2 | TRBD1 | TRBV30
TGTGCCAGCAACCCGGGACAGGGGCGCTACACCTTC | CASNPGQGRYTF | NA | TRBJ1-2 | TRBD1 | TRBV5-4
TGTGCCTGGGGGGGATTCGGGACAGCCGATGCCACCTTC | CAWGGFGTADATF | few | TRBJ1-2 | TRBD1 | TRBV30
TGTGCCTGGAGTGCCCAACTGGGACAGGGCCCCACCTACGAGCAGTACTTC | CAWSAQLGQGPTYEQYF | few | TRBJ2-7 | TRBD1 | TRBV30
TGCAGCGTCGGTGGAGAGGGGCCCCAGCATTTT | CSVGGEGPQHF | few | TRBJ1-5 | NA | TRBV29-1
TGCAGCGTTGTCCTGCACCCCGACAGTGGCAATCAGCCCCAGCATTTT | CSVVLHPDSGNQPQHF | NA | TRBJ1-5 | NA | TRBV29-1
TGTGCCAGCTCACTAACTAGCGGGACAACGTACGAGCAGTACTTC | CASSLTSGTTYEQYF | NA | TRBJ2-7 | TRBD2 | TRBV18
TGTGCCAGCAGCTTGACAGGGACCTACGAGCAGTACTTC | CASSLTGTYEQYF | NA | TRBJ2-7 | NA | TRBV5-4
TGTGCCAGCAGTTCTGGGACAGGGGTGATTGGAGCTTTCTTT | CASSSGTGVIGAFF | NA | TRBJ1-1 | TRBD1 | TRBV6-6
TGTGCCAGCAGCCGGGGTGCCACGAACACTGAAGCTTTCTTT | CASSRGATNTEAFF | NA | TRBJ1-1 | NA | TRBV5-4
TGCGCCAGCAGCTCTTTAGGGGGAAACACCATATATTTT | CASSSLGGNTIYF | NA | TRBJ1-3 | NA | TRBV5-1
TGTGCCTGGAGCGCGGGACTAGCGGGAGTCGTGGAGACCCAGTACTTC | CAWSAGLAGVVETQYF | NA | TRBJ2-5 | TRBD2 | TRBV30
TGTGCCAGCAGGTCACAGGGGTCCAGCAATCAGCCCCAGCATTTT | CASRSQGSSNQPQHF | NA | TRBJ1-5 | TRBD1 | TRBV6-5
TGTGCCAGCAGTTACTCCCAGGCCCCCTATGGCTACACCTTC | CASSYSQAPYGYTF | few | TRBJ1-2 | NA | TRBV6-5
TGTGCCAGCAGTTACGTTGGGACAGTCTACCAAGAGACCCAGTACTTC | CASSYVGTVYQETQYF | NA | TRBJ2-5 | TRBD1 | TRBV6-5
TGTGCCTCCAAGGGGTTCGGGGAGCTGTTTTTT | CASKGFGELFF | once | TRBJ2-2 | NA | TRBV30
TGCAGCGTTGAAGATCCCGGGGGCTCCGACTATGGCTACACCTTC | CSVEDPGGSDYGYTF | few | TRBJ1-2 | NA | TRBV29-1
TGTGCCAGCAGCCCCGGACAGGGGACCACTGAAGCTTTCTTT | CASSPGQGTTEAFF | NA | TRBJ1-1 | TRBD1 | TRBV11-1
TGTGCCAGCGCCCCCGGACTAGCGGACACCTACGAGCAGTACTTC | CASAPGLADTYEQYF | NA | TRBJ2-7 | TRBD2 | TRBV6-5
TGTGCCACCAGCAGAGAGGAGGGGGATGGCTACACCTTC | CATSREEGDGYTF | NA | TRBJ1-2 | NA | TRBV15
TGTGCCAGCAGTTCCCCGACAGGGGGGAACACTGAAGCTTTCTTT | CASSSPTGGNTEAFF | NA | TRBJ1-1 | TRBD1 | TRBV27
TGCGCCAGCAGCCCTGAGAGGGGGTCCTCCTACGAGCAGTACTTC | CASSPERGSSYEQYF | NA | TRBJ2-7 | NA | TRBV5-1
TGCAGCGTAGTTTGGGGTGGAGGGCGCACTGAAGCTTTCTTT | CSVVWGGGRTEAFF | NA | TRBJ1-1 | NA | TRBV29-1
TGCGCCAGCAGCTTGGGCGGCAGGTTCCAAGAGACCCAGTACTTC | CASSLGGRFQETQYF | few | TRBJ2-5 | NA | TRBV5-1
TGCGCCAGCAGCGATAACTATGGCTACACCTTC | CASSDNYGYTF | NA | TRBJ1-2 | NA | TRBV5-1
TGTGCCAGCAGCTTGGGGGCTAGCGGGCAGAATGAGCAGTTCTTC | CASSLGASGQNEQFF | NA | TRBJ2-1 | TRBD2 | TRBV5-4
TGTGCCAGCAGTGTCGACAGGGTTGACGAGCAGTACTTC | CASSVDRVDEQYF | few | TRBJ2-7 | TRBD1 | TRBV6-1